The rows below give T cell receptor beta chains drawn from one sample of a study of post-analysis software for immune sequencing data. MiXCR was run by TCRdb on the PCR reads, yielding one entry per CDR3 protein. Of about 500,000 distinct CDR3 sequences listed, 40% to 55% were seen once; the top ten hold around an eighth. The sequencing sample was made of blood. These receptors were obtained from a girl aged 10-17 years with multiple sclerosis. CDR3s include the opening cysteine and the closing phenylalanine or tryptophan. D genes are given only for firm matches. Expanded clones get a size class; other rows say once, few or many, or leave the size out.

v_call	clone_size	d_call	j_call	cdr3_nt	cdr3_aa
TRBV12-3/TRBV12-4	-	-	TRBJ2-1	TGTGCCAGCAGTCGTACGCCGGGACAAACCTACAATGAGCAGTTCTTC	CASSRTPGQTYNEQFF
TRBV4-1	-	-	TRBJ2-5	TGCGCCAGCAGCCAAGAATCCGGGGGCGCGGGGGAGCAGTACTTC	CASSQESGGAGEQYF
TRBV21-1	few	-	TRBJ2-1	TGTGCCAGCAGCAAAAGTAACAGCAAACCGACTAGCGGGAGGGTCTGGGGTGAGCAGTTCTTC	CASSKSNSKPTSGRVWGEQFF
TRBV9	few	-	TRBJ2-5	TGTGCCAGCAGCGTAAACTCAGCTTCGGAGACCCAGTACTTC	CASSVNSASETQYF
TRBV7-2	-	-	TRBJ2-5	TGTGCCAGCAGCTTAGTGTCCGGGCAGACGCAAGAGACCCAGTACTTC	CASSLVSGQTQETQYF
TRBV5-1	-	-	TRBJ1-5	TGCGCCAGCAGCTTGGCGGGTTTGGGCAATCAGCCCCAGCATTTT	CASSLAGLGNQPQHF
TRBV6-5	medium-sized	TRBD1	TRBJ2-7	TGTGCCAGCAGTTACTTGGGACAGGGGATGGAGCAGTACTTC	CASSYLGQGMEQYF
TRBV27	-	-	TRBJ1-6	TGTGCCAGCAGTTACGCATGGGAGGGATCTTATTCACCCCTCCACTTT	CASSYAWEGSYSPLHF
TRBV3-1	-	TRBD2	TRBJ2-5	TGTGCCAGCAGCCACCAAGCGGGAGGGCCGGAGACCCAGTACTTC	CASSHQAGGPETQYF
TRBV7-8	few	-	TRBJ1-5	TGTGCCAGCAGCCTCGACAGCTCCAATCAGCCCCAGCATTTT	CASSLDSSNQPQHF
TRBV5-1	-	TRBD2	TRBJ2-3	TGCGCCAGCAGCGAGGGACTAGCGAGCACAGATACGCAGTATTTT	CASSEGLASTDTQYF
TRBV6-2/TRBV6-3	-	-	TRBJ2-7	TGTGCCAGCAGTTCCGAGGCTAGTGGGACCTCCTACGAGCAGTACTTC	CASSSEASGTSYEQYF
TRBV7-6	-	TRBD2	TRBJ2-4	TGTGCCAGCAGCCTAACTAGCGGGAGTTTAGTGGACATTCAGTACTTC	CASSLTSGSLVDIQYF
TRBV7-3	-	-	TRBJ2-7	TGTGCCAGCAGCTCGACGGCCTCCTACGAGCAGTACTTC	CASSSTASYEQYF
TRBV6-1	-	-	TRBJ2-1	TGTGCCAGCAGTGAAATGGTGGACAGCTCCTACAATGAGCAGTTCTTC	CASSEMVDSSYNEQFF
TRBV7-2	-	-	TRBJ1-2	TGTGCCAGCAGCCCCGGCGCGGGCGCGCGCCGACTTTCCTATGGCTACACCTTC	CASSPGAGARRLSYGYTF
TRBV9	-	-	TRBJ2-5	TGTGCCAGCAGCACCGATCAGGGACTTTTGGAGACCCAGTACTTC	CASSTDQGLLETQYF
TRBV7-2	-	-	TRBJ1-1	TGTGCCAGCAGCTTAGTTACAGGCGACGAAGCTTTCTTT	CASSLVTGDEAFF
TRBV28	-	TRBD2	TRBJ2-5	TGTGCCAGCAGTTCCACCAAAAGACTAGCGGAAGAGACCCAGTACTTC	CASSSTKRLAEETQYF
TRBV20-1	few	-	TRBJ2-5	TGCAGTGCTTACACGGACAGACAAGAGACCCAGTACTTC	CSAYTDRQETQYF
TRBV5-1	-	TRBD2	TRBJ2-1	TGCGCCAGCAGCCATGGGACTAGCGGGCACAATGAGCAGTTCTTC	CASSHGTSGHNEQFF
TRBV4-1	-	TRBD1	TRBJ1-5	TGCGCCAGCAGCCACAGAGACAGGGTCAATCAGCCCCAGCATTTT	CASSHRDRVNQPQHF
TRBV9	-	-	TRBJ2-1	TGTGCCAGCAGCGGGGGAGGAGGGGCCAGGGGCTACAATGAGCAGTTCTTC	CASSGGGGARGYNEQFF
TRBV28	-	TRBD1	TRBJ1-2	TGTGCCAGCAGTTTATTACAGGGGGACCGGGACTATGGCTACACCTTC	CASSLLQGDRDYGYTF
TRBV24-1	-	TRBD2	TRBJ2-5	TGTGCCACCAGTGACGTTCGCGCTAGCGGGAAAGAGACCCAGTACTTC	CATSDVRASGKETQYF
TRBV12-3/TRBV12-4	few	TRBD2	TRBJ2-5	TGTGCCAGCAGCAAAAGCGGGAGGTTGTACAAAGAGACCCAGTACTTC	CASSKSGRLYKETQYF
TRBV20-1	few	-	TRBJ2-5	TGCAGTGCTAGAAATGATAACCGGGAGACCCAGTACTTC	CSARNDNRETQYF
TRBV18	-	-	TRBJ2-7	TGTGCCAGCTCACCGAACGGGGCCTCCTACGAGCAGTACTTC	CASSPNGASYEQYF
TRBV28	-	-	TRBJ2-1	TGTGCCAGCAGTTTGTCATTCCGGGACTCGACTGACAATGAGCAGTTCTTC	CASSLSFRDSTDNEQFF
TRBV28	few	-	TRBJ2-7	TGTGCCAGCAGTTGGGGCGAGCAGTACTTC	CASSWGEQYF